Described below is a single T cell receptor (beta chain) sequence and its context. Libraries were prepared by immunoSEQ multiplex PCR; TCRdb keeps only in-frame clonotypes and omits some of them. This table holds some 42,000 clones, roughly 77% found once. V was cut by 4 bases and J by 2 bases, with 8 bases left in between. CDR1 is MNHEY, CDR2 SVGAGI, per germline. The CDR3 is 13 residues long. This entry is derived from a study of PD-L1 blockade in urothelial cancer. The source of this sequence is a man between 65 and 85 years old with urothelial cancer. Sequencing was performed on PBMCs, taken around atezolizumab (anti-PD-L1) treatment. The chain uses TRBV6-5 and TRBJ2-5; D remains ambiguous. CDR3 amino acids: CASSSQIQETQYF. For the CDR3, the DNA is TGTGCCAGCAGTTCGCAGATACAAGAGACCCAGTACTTC.